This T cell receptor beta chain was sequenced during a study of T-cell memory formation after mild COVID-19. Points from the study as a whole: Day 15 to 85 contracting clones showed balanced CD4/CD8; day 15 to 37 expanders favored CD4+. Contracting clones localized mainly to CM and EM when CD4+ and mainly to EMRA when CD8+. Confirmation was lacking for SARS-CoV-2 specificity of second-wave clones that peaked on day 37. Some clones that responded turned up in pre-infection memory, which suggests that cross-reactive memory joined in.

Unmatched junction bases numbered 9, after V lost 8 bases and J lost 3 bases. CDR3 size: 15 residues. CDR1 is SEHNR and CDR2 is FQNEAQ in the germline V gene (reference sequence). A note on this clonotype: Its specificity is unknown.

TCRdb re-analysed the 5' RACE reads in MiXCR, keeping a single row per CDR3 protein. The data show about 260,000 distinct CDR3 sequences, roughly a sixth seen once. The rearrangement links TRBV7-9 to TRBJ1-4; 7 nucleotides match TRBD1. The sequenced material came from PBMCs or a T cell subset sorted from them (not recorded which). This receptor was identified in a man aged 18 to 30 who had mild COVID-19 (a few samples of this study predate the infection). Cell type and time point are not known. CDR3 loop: CASRPRGAANEKLFF. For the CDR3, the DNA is TGTGCCAGCCGGCCCAGGGGGGCAGCTAATGAAAAACTGTTTTTT.